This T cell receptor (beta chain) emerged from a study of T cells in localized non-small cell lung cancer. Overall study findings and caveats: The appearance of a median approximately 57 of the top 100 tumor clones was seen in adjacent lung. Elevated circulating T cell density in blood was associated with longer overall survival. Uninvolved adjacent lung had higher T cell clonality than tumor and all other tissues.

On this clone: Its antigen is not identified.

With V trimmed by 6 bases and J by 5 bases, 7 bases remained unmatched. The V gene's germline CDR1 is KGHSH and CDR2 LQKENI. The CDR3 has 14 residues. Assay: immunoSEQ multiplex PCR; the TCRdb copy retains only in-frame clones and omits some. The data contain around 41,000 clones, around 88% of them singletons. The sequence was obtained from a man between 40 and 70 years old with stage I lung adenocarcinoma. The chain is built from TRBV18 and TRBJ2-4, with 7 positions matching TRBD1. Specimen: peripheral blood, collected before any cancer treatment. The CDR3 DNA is TGTGCCAGCTCGCAGACAGGGCTCGAAAACATTCAGTACTTC. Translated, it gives CASSQTGLENIQYF.